This T cell receptor beta chain was documented in a study of blood T cell repertoires in COVID-19. V gave up 7 bases and J gave up 5 bases; unmatched junction bases: 9. The length of the CDR3 is 15 residues. Germline values: CDR1 SGHRS, CDR2 YFSETQ. Clones were read by immunoSEQ multiplex PCR, and TCRdb kept only the in-frame ones, dropping some. Found here are approximately 170,000 clones, roughly four fifths of them singletons; the top ten hold 2.5% to 3%. This chain connects TRBV5-1 to TRBJ2-5, with 12 nucleotides matching TRBD1. The source material was peripheral blood. The sequence was obtained from a woman older than 75 with COVID-19, enrolled during active disease. This CDR3 is CASGPGQGARETQYF. DNA for the CDR3: TGCGCCAGCGGACCGGGACAGGGGGCGCGGGAGACCCAGTACTTC. The full variable domain, rest sourced from reference TRBV5-1 and TRBJ2-5, is KAGVTQTPRYLIKTRGQQVTLSCSPISGHRSVSWYQQTPGQGLQFLFEYFSETQRNKGNFPGRFSGRQFSNSRSEMNVSTLELGDSALYLCASGPGQGARETQYFGPGTRLLVL.